One and the same sample provided the 9 T cell receptor beta chains below, sequenced in a study of cytomegalovirus exposure and HLA in healthy donors. The PCR contained 60 Vbeta and 13 Jbeta primers. Method: immunoSEQ multiplex PCR; TCRdb's copy keeps in-frame clones and lacks some. The repertoire holds about 190,000 clones, 75% to 85% seen once, with 0.65% to 0.75% in the top ten. Specimen: PBMCs. The receptors shown here come from a boy aged 10-17 years in good health and CMV-seronegative.

The CDR3 sequence is CASSDGQGGSSPLHF. CDR3 DNA sequence: TGTGCCAGCAGTGACGGTCAGGGAGGTTCTTCACCCCTCCACTTT. This chain joins TRBV25-1 and TRBJ1-6; maybe TRBD1 (5 bases). Germline loops: CDR1 MGHDK, CDR2 SYGVNS. Trimming cost V 3 bases and J 9 bases, with 15 bases left between them. CDR3 size: 15 residues.

With respect to this clone: Other DNA sequences in this sample translate to the same CDR3. This sequence joins TRBV29-1 and TRBJ1-1, with 7 bases fitting TRBD1. CDR1 SQVTM and CDR2 ANQGSEA come from the germline V gene. The length of the CDR3 is 12 residues. The ends lost 6 bases at V and 2 bases at J; junction bases unmatched: 3. CDR3 in amino acids: CSVRQGNTEAFF. The CDR3 coding sequence is TGCAGCGTACGACAGGGAAACACTGAAGCTTTCTTT.

This clone came up a few times. The CDR3 sequence: CASSTQATTDTQYF. The CDR3 DNA reads TGTGCCAGTAGTACACAGGCAACCACAGATACGCAGTATTTT. This rearrangement joins TRBV19 to TRBJ2-3, with D possibly being TRBD1 (5 bases). V lost 4 bases to trimming and J lost 2 bases, with 10 bases between them. The length of the CDR3 is 14 residues. Germline values: CDR1 LNHDA, CDR2 SQIVND (reference sequence).

This chain uses TRBV6-5 with TRBJ2-7; tentatively, D is TRBD2 (7 bases). V lost 0 bases and J 0 bases, leaving 12 bases between the germline ends. CDR3 length: 16 residues. Germline CDR1 MNHEY, CDR2 SVGAGI. In nucleotides, the CDR3 is TGTGCCAGCAGTTACTCGGGCGGGGGCAGCTCCTACGAGCAGTACTTC. Amino acid sequence: CASSYSGGGSSYEQYF.

This chain links TRBV7-2 with TRBJ1-2; perhaps TRBD1 as D (5 bases). V dropped 3 bases and J dropped 3 bases, with 17 bases sitting between them. CDR3 length: 16 residues. Germline V gives CDR1 SGHTA, CDR2 FQGNSA. The CDR3 sequence is CASSLASGRSYYGYTF. The CDR3 nucleotides read TGTGCCAGCAGCTTGGCATCAGGGCGAAGCTACTATGGCTACACCTTC.

This clone has more than one count but fewer than ten. J is TRBJ2-7 and V is TRBV4-3; a possible D gene is TRBD1 (5 bases). V dropped 5 bases and J dropped 4 bases, with 30 bases sitting between them. This CDR3 is built from 19 residues. CDR1 is LGHNA, CDR2 YSLEER, per germline. Here the CDR3 DNA reads TGCGCCAGCAGCATTTATCTTTCCGACAGAGACCTTTACCCATACGAGCAGTACTTC. It codes for CASSIYLSDRDLYPYEQYF.

The chain uses TRBV9 and TRBJ2-1; 9 nucleotides align to TRBD2. The CDR3 covers 16 residues. Germline V lookup: CDR1 SGDLS, CDR2 YYNGEE. Trimming cost V 3 bases and J 4 bases; bases outside gene matches: 8. The CDR3, as DNA: TGTGCCAGCAGCGCCTCTAGCGGGAAAACATACAATGAGCAGTTCTTC. Amino acid sequence: CASSASSGKTYNEQFF.

This chain uses TRBV27 with TRBJ1-2; the D gene is possibly TRBD1 (6 bases). The ends were cut back, 0 bases at V and 4 bases at J, with 12 bases in the middle. The CDR3 has 15 amino acids. Germline CDR1 reads MNHEY; CDR2 reads SMNVEV (reference sequence). CDR3 nucleotides: TGTGCCAGCAGTTTATCGATGCAGGGGCTCTATGGCTACACCTTC. Its translation: CASSLSMQGLYGYTF.

The rearrangement uses TRBV27 and TRBJ1-2; 10 bases are a match to TRBD1. The germline CDR1 and CDR2 sequences are MNHEY and SMNVEV (reference sequence). The CDR3 covers 13 residues. The ends lost 5 bases at V and 8 bases at J; junction bases unmatched: 5. This CDR3 reads CASSRQGAGGYTF. The CDR3 DNA sequence: TGTGCCAGCAGTCGACAGGGGGCGGGAGGCTACACCTTC.